These 15 T cell receptor beta chains share one sample of origin, sequenced in a study of PD-L1 blockade in urothelial cancer. Time point denoted: pretreatment peripheral blood. The table came from immunoSEQ multiplex PCR; TCRdb's copy has only in-frame clones and leaves some out. The sample includes almost 90,000 clones, 84% of them seen just once. The material sequenced was PBMCs, taken around atezolizumab (anti-PD-L1) treatment. These receptors were obtained from a man between 60 and 70 years old with urothelial cancer.

J is TRBJ1-2 and V is TRBV6-1; D remains ambiguous. The CDR3 covers 16 residues. The V gene lost 0 bases and the J gene lost 0 bases, with 11 bases spanning the gap. Germline-derived CDR1 and CDR2 are MNHNS and SASEGT. The CDR3 sequence is CASSEAEEAANYGYTF. DNA of the CDR3: TGTGCCAGCAGTGAAGCGGAGGAGGCCGCTAACTATGGCTACACCTTC.

The rearrangement uses TRBV6-4 and TRBJ1-2; perhaps TRBD1 as D (5 bases). Germline V lookup: CDR1 MRHNA, CDR2 SNTAGT. The CDR3 is 13 amino acids. The V end lost 5 bases, the J end lost 14 bases, and 21 bases lay between the germline ends. Here the CDR3 DNA reads TGTGCCAGCAGTACAACCCGTGACAGCGCGAAAACCTTC. Translation gives CASSTTRDSAKTF.

This chain uses TRBV19 with TRBJ2-7; maybe TRBD1 (6 bases). The V end lost 2 bases, the J end lost 5 bases, and 10 bases lay between the germline ends. Germline V gene data show CDR1 as LNHDA and CDR2 as SQIVND (reference sequence). CDR3 length equals 13 residues. For the CDR3, the DNA is TGTGCCAGTAGTATAAACAGGGTGCACGAGCAGTACTTC. The encoded protein is CASSINRVHEQYF.

The chain has TRBV4-1 and TRBJ2-1, with 8 bases aligning to TRBD2. Germline V CDR1 and CDR2: MGHRA, YSYEKL. Losses at the gene ends were 0 bases for V and 7 bases for J; bases not matched to a gene: 8. This CDR3 has 16 amino acids. For the CDR3, the DNA is TGCGCCAGCAGCCAAGACAACGGGGGGGCCGGGAATGAGCAGTTCTTC. Protein product: CASSQDNGGAGNEQFF.

The chain uses TRBV7-2 and TRBJ2-3; TRBD2 matches at 9 bases. CDR1 SGHTA and CDR2 FQGNSA come from the germline V gene. The CDR3 is 15 amino acids. V was pared by 2 bases and J by 5 bases, with 5 bases of the junction left unmatched. In DNA, the CDR3 is TGTGCCAGCAGCTTAAACCCTAGCGGGGTAGATACGCAGTATTTT. The encoded protein is CASSLNPSGVDTQYF.

The rearrangement uses TRBV4-2 and TRBJ2-1; 9 bases are shared with TRBD2. J was trimmed by 4 bases and V by 0 bases; bases with no gene match: 10. CDR1 is LGHNA and CDR2 is YNFKEQ in the germline V gene. This CDR3 is built from 18 residues. In DNA form, the CDR3 reads TGTGCCAGCAGCCAAGATCGGGGGATGAGCGGGGGGTACAATGAGCAGTTCTTC. Its translation: CASSQDRGMSGGYNEQFF.

The chain carries TRBV23-1 and TRBJ2-3, with D possibly TRBD2 on 5 matching bases. TRBV23-1 is known as an ORF, though its function is uncertain. The CDR3 loop spans 15 amino acids. Deletions cut 0 bases from V and 5 bases from J, with 12 bases between. The CDR3 loop is CASSQSPGEKDTQYF. CDR3 in DNA: TGCGCCAGCAGTCAATCACCCGGGGAGAAAGATACGCAGTATTTT.

The chain employs TRBV6-1 and TRBJ1-5; D gene ambiguous. Trimming took 7 bases from V and 5 from J, leaving 6 bases between them. The CDR3 spans 11 residues. Germline V gene data show CDR1 as MNHNS and CDR2 as SASEGT. For the CDR3, the DNA is TGTGCCAGCAACGGTTATCAGCCCCAGCATTTT. This codes for CASNGYQPQHF.

The chain uses TRBV18 and TRBJ1-1, with no clear D. Germline V CDR1 and CDR2: KGHSH, LQKENI. Trimming took off 5 bases at V and 0 bases at J, with 7 bases between the two ends. The CDR3 covers 13 residues. This CDR3 is CASSGGMNTEAFF. CDR3 in DNA: TGTGCCAGCTCAGGCGGGATGAACACTGAAGCTTTCTTT.

The chain links TRBV6-5 to TRBJ2-3; 9 bases map to TRBD1. With V trimmed by 4 bases and J by 3 bases, 5 bases remained unmatched. This CDR3 is 15 amino acids long. The germline CDR1 and CDR2 sequences are MNHEY and SVGAGI. CDR3 in DNA: TGTGCCAGCAGTTCCCGGGACAGGGTAACAGATACGCAGTATTTT. This codes for CASSSRDRVTDTQYF.

The rearrangement links TRBV18 to TRBJ1-4; 8 bases line up with TRBD1. J gave up 8 bases and V 2 bases, and 7 bases lay outside the gene matches. The CDR3 spans 15 residues. Germline CDR1 reads KGHSH; CDR2 reads LQKENI. Here the CDR3 reads CASSPSAGGGEKLFF. The CDR3 region has the DNA TGTGCCAGCTCACCATCGGCAGGGGGCGGCGAAAAACTGTTTTTT.

This chain connects TRBV9 to TRBJ1-5; the match to TRBD1 covers 11 bases. CDR3 size: 16 residues. After removal of 4 bases from V and 3 bases from J, the junction contained 6 bases not matched to a gene. Per the germline V gene, CDR1 is SGDLS and CDR2 is YYNGEE. The CDR3, as DNA: TGTGCCAGCAGCCGGGACAGGGGGAATCCCAATCAGCCCCAGCATTTT. The encoded protein is CASSRDRGNPNQPQHF.

The chain links TRBV18 to TRBJ2-3; TRBD2 agrees at 12 bases. The length of the CDR3 is 20 residues. Germline CDR1 is KGHSH and CDR2 is LQKENI. V gave up 1 base and J gave up 3 bases; unmatched junction bases: 14. The CDR3 DNA reads TGTGCCAGCTCACCACGGCTTGCTAGCGGGAGGGCCGAGCCTACAGATACGCAGTATTTT. Its protein is CASSPRLASGRAEPTDTQYF. Supplemented by reference TRBV18 and TRBJ2-3, the full variable domain reads NAGVMQNPRHLVRRRGQEARLRCSPMKGHSHVYWYRQLPEEGLKFMVYLQKENIIDESGMPKERFSAEFPKEGPSILRIQQVVRGDSAAYFCASSPRLASGRAEPTDTQYFGPGTRLTVL.

The V gene is TRBV20-1, the J gene TRBJ2-1; TRBD2 aligns across 8 bases. CDR1 and CDR2 (germline): DFQATT, SNEGSKA (reference sequence). The ends lost 5 bases at V and 15 bases at J; junction bases unmatched: 9. The CDR3 consists of 11 residues. The chain's CDR3 is CSADRSGNGFF. The CDR3 DNA follows: TGCAGTGCTGATCGTAGCGGGAACGGGTTCTTC.

This clone was counted only a few times. The chain employs TRBV5-6 and TRBJ2-2; 7 bases map to TRBD2. V gave up 3 bases and J gave up 4 bases; unmatched junction bases: 12. Germline assignment: CDR1 SGHDT and CDR2 YYEEEE. There are 17 residues in the CDR3. CDR3 in amino acids: CASSSVLAVAVTGELFF. The CDR3 DNA reads as TGTGCCAGCAGCTCGGTTCTAGCGGTAGCGGTCACCGGGGAGCTGTTTTTT.